Sequencing of this T cell receptor beta chain was carried out in a study of molecular identifiers for immune sequencing clone quantification. Points from the study as a whole: Identical TCR molecules that share a barcode could lead to an underestimation of highly expanded clone sizes.

Germline V lookup: CDR1 SGHVS, CDR2 FNYEAQ. Trimming cost V 5 bases and J 2 bases, with 18 bases left between them. There are 16 residues in the CDR3. In this sample, this clonotype turned up many times. Its target is not known. CD8+CD4-CCR7+CD45RA+ cells were sorted as naive CD8 T cells. From the PCR reads, TCRdb called clonotypes with MiXCR, one entry per CDR3 protein. The sample shows about 640,000 distinct CDR3 sequences, 20% of them seen only once. Sequenced: naive CD8+ T cells from blood, with Jurkat cell RNA spiked in. Sample subset: FACS-sorted CD8+CD4-CCR7+CD45RA+ naive T cells. This rearrangement joins TRBV7-6 to TRBJ2-5; D might be TRBD2 (5 bases). The TCR was taken from a human donor in good health. Some libraries in this study had Jurkat cell RNA spiked in. CDR3 coding DNA: TGTGCCAGCAGCCCCCCCTCGGCGGGCGTTCAAGAGACCCAGTACTTC. It encodes CASSPPSAGVQETQYF.